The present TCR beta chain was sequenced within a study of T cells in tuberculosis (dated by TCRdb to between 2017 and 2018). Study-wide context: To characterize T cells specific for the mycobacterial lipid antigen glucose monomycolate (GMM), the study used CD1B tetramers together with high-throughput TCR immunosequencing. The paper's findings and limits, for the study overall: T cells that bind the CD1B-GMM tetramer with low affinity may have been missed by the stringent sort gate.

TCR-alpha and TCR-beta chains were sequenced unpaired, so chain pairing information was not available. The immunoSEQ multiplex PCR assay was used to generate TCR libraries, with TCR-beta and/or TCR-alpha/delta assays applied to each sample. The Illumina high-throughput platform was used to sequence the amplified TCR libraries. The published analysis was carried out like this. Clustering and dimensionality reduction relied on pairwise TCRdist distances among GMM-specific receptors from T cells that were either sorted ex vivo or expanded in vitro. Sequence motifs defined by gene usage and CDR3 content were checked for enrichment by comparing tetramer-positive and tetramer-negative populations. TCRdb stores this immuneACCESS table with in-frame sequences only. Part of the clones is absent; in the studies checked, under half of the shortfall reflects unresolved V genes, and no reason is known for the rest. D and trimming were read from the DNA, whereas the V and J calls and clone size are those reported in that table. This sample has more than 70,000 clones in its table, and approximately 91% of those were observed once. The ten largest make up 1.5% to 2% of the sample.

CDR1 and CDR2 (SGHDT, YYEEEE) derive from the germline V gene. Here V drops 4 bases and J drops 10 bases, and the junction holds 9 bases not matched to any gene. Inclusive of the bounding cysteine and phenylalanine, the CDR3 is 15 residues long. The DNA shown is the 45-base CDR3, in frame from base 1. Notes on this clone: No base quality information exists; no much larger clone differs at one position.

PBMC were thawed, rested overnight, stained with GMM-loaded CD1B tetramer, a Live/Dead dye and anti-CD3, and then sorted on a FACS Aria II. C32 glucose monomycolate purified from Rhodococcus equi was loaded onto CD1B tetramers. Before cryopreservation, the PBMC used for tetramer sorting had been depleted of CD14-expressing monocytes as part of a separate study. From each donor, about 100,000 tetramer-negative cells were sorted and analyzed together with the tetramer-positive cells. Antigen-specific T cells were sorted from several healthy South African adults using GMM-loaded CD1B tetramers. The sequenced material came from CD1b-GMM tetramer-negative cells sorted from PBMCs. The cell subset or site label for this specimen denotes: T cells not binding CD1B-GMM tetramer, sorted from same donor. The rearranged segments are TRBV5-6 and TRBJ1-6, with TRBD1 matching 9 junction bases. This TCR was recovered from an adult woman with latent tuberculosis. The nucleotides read TGTGCCAGCAGCACAACCGGGACAGGGACATCACCCCTCCACTTT. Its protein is CASSTTGTGTSPLHF.